This T cell receptor beta chain originates from a study of beta chain features in type 1 diabetes. Study-level results: When Type 1 diabetes patients were examined, their TCRB CDR3s proved moderately but significantly shorter in all four CD4+ subsets.

On this clone: Its antigen is not known.

The entirety of the isolated RNA underwent reverse transcription, so expressed TCRB transcripts were sequenced. Method: immunoSEQ multiplex PCR; TCRdb's copy keeps in-frame clones and lacks some. The sample lists some 660,000 clones, 11% to 15% occurring once. V was trimmed by 10 bases and J by 1 base, leaving 16 bases between them. Germline lookup yields CDR1 SGHRS and CDR2 YFSETQ. This CDR3 has 14 amino acids. Sequenced: naive CD4+ T cells from blood. The chain is built from TRBV5-1 and TRBJ2-3; tentatively, D is TRBD2 (6 bases). The origin of this receptor is a man aged 18 to 29 with type 1 diabetes. The CDR3 DNA follows: TGCGCCTGCTCTGGGGGGACCCGCACAGATACGCAGTATTTT. Encoded protein: CACSGGTRTDTQYF.